These 11 T cell receptor beta chains were sequenced from one sample in a study of T cells after yellow fever vaccination. TCRdb reanalysed the 5' RACE reads using MiXCR and keeps one entry per CDR3 protein. The sample holds some 300,000 distinct CDR3 sequences, around 10% seen once. Material: CD4+ T cells sorted from PBMCs, obtained 45 days after the yellow fever booster vaccination. These receptors were taken from a man between 18 and 35 years old who received the YFV17D yellow fever vaccine.

The chain links TRBV18 to TRBJ2-3; D is uncertain. CDR1 is KGHSH, CDR2 LQKENI, per germline. V lost 6 bases, J lost 0 bases, and 13 bases lay in between. The CDR3 runs to 15 residues. CDR3 residues: CASSLSASSTDTQYF. CDR3 coding DNA: TGTGCCAGCTCTTTGTCAGCGAGCAGCACAGATACGCAGTATTTT.

The chain joins TRBV11-2 to TRBJ1-6, with 7 bases aligning to TRBD1. V lost 4 bases to trimming and J lost 8 bases; unmatched junction nucleotides: 11. CDR3 length: 16 amino acids. CDR1 SGHAT and CDR2 FQNNGV come from the germline V gene. CDR3 in amino acids: CASSYGGGQLYSPLHF. The CDR3 region has the DNA TGTGCCAGCAGCTATGGGGGGGGACAGCTTTATTCACCCCTCCACTTT.

This sequence joins TRBV6-2 or TRBV6-3 and TRBJ2-3; 7 bases line up with TRBD2. This CDR3 spans 13 amino acids. Trimming at V came to 2 bases and at J to 9 bases, leaving 5 bases not matched to a gene. Germline V gene sequence: CDR1 MNHEY, CDR2 SVGEGT. This CDR3 is CASSYIPGGTQYF. CDR3 nucleotide sequence: TGTGCCAGCAGTTACATTCCCGGGGGGACGCAGTATTTT.

The rearrangement links TRBV7-3 to TRBJ2-1, with 10 bases aligning to TRBD2. V dropped 5 bases and J dropped 14; count of bases not matched to a gene: 15. The CDR3 consists of 15 residues. Looked up from germline, CDR1 is SGHTA and CDR2 is FQGTGA. This CDR3 reads CASSLTSGAPSGKFF. CDR3 nucleotide sequence: TGTGCCAGCAGCCTTACTAGCGGGGCCCCATCGGGGAAGTTCTTC.

The rearrangement uses TRBV7-6 and TRBJ1-2; tentatively, D is TRBD1 (5 bases). This CDR3 spans 14 amino acids. Per the germline V gene, CDR1 is SGHVS and CDR2 is FNYEAQ. Trimming cost V 1 base and J 8 bases, with 14 bases left between them. The CDR3 coding sequence is TGTGCCAGCAGCTTAGTCCCCAGGGACGGGGGCTACACCTTC. Protein: CASSLVPRDGGYTF.

J is TRBJ1-3 and V is TRBV9, with D maybe TRBD1 (5 bases). The length of the CDR3 is 14 residues. Trimming removed 4 bases from V and 6 bases from J, with 14 bases in between. Germline V gives CDR1 SGDLS, CDR2 YYNGEE. Written as DNA, the CDR3 is TGTGCCAGCAGCTCCATGGGGACCGAAAACACCATATATTTT. It is translated as CASSSMGTENTIYF.

This clonotype appeared a few times. This chain links TRBV5-1 with TRBJ1-6; no reliable D call. V lost 3 bases to trimming and J lost 8 bases, with 12 bases between them. Looked up from germline, CDR1 is SGHRS and CDR2 is YFSETQ. This CDR3 is built from 14 residues. The chain's CDR3 is CASSSDGDDSPLHF. As DNA, the CDR3 is TGCGCCAGCAGCTCGGACGGAGACGATTCACCCCTCCACTTT.

The chain links TRBV4-3 to TRBJ2-1; a weak D match, TRBD2 (7 bases). With 0 bases removed from V and 0 bases from J, the gap between germline ends came to 12 bases. The CDR3 is 17 residues long. Germline V gives CDR1 LGHNA, CDR2 YSLEER. The CDR3 spells CASSQEGGRRSYNEQFF. CDR3 DNA sequence: TGCGCCAGCAGCCAAGAGGGGGGGCGCCGCTCCTACAATGAGCAGTTCTTC.

This chain links TRBV7-2 with TRBJ2-6; D tentatively reads TRBD1 or TRBD2 (5 bases each). This CDR3 has 16 amino acids. Germline CDR1 SGHTA, CDR2 FQGNSA. With 3 bases removed from V and 6 bases from J, the gap between germline ends came to 15 bases. CDR3 sequence (DNA): TGTGCCAGCAGCTTTGGGACGGAGCGAGCGGCCAACGTCCTGACTTTC. Translation gives CASSFGTERAANVLTF.

This clonotype was recorded a few times. The V call is TRBV12-3 or TRBV12-4, the J call TRBJ2-5; the D gene is possibly TRBD2 (7 bases). CDR3 length: 15 residues. V was clipped by 3 bases and J by 0 bases, with 11 bases between them. CDR3 DNA sequence: TGTGCCAGCAGTTTCGGCGGGGGCCACCAAGAGACCCAGTACTTC. This gives the protein CASSFGGGHQETQYF.

In its sample, this clonotype was seen many times. V gene TRBV7-6 combines with J gene TRBJ2-5, with 9 bases lining up with TRBD2. Trimming at V came to 2 bases and at J to 2 bases, leaving 9 bases not matched to a gene. The V gene's germline CDR1 is SGHVS and CDR2 FNYEAQ. The CDR3 totals 17 residues. The CDR3 DNA reads as TGTGCCAGCAGCTTAATGGCGGGGGGGACCCTACAAGAGACCCAGTACTTC. Its translation is CASSLMAGGTLQETQYF.